This T cell receptor (beta chain) was sequenced during a study of blood T cell repertoires in COVID-19. Looking at the study overall: The cDNA or gDNA used as material had been derived from T cells, B-cell-depleted T cells, or PBMCs.

This clone was detected only once. TCRdb's copy holds only in-frame clones and misses some; the assay was immunoSEQ multiplex PCR. The sample shows nearly 55,000 clones, 86% of them seen only once. The CDR3 sequence is 13 residues long. With V trimmed by 2 bases and J by 7 bases, 2 bases remained unmatched. The germline V gene has CDR1 MNHEY and CDR2 SVGEGT. This TCR came from a man between 65 and 85 years old with active COVID-19. The sequenced sample consisted of peripheral blood. This rearrangement joins TRBV6-2 or TRBV6-3 to TRBJ2-5, with 9 bases matching TRBD1. CDR3 sequence (DNA): TGTGCCAGCAGTTACACGGACAGGGGGACCCAGTACTTC. Amino acids: CASSYTDRGTQYF.